This T cell receptor (beta chain) originates from a study of T-cell memory formation after mild COVID-19 (dated by TCRdb to about 2021). In the study overall: TCR sequence clusters from the two donors were largely donor specific. Longitudinal TCRalpha and TCRbeta repertoire sequencing tracked T-cell clones expanding and contracting after mild COVID-19 in a couple of donors. The cohort comprised two young, previously healthy adult volunteers, one female and one male. General conclusions and limits of the study: Balanced CD4/CD8 phenotypes were observed for clones contracting from day 15 to 85, whereas a bias towards CD4+ was observed for a second wave of clones expanding from day 15 to 37. Only a couple of mild cases were covered in the study, and larger cohorts including severe cases with pre-infection samples were considered necessary. Some responding clones were detected in pre-infection memory, which suggested that pre-existing cross-reactive memory T cells had joined the SARS-CoV-2 response. Contracting CD4+ clones were located mainly in the CM and EM memory subsets, whereas CD8+ clones were found to be enriched in EMRA. Whether the second-wave clones peaking on day 37 were SARS-CoV-2 specific was not confirmed.

For sequencing, an Illumina NovaSeq 6000 was employed. TCRalpha and TCRbeta cDNA libraries were constructed by 5'RACE with constant-segment primers, with sample barcodes and unique molecular identifiers being introduced. RNA was extracted from every sample with Trizol reagent. Libraries were amplified in two PCR steps, with a second sample barcode and Illumina TruSeq adapters added in the second step. The libraries were sequenced on an Illumina NovaSeq using 2 x 150 bp paired-end reads. The authors' pipeline ran thus. With migec v1.2.7, reads were demultiplexed and then collapsed into UMI-guided consensus sequences. With mixcr v2.1.11, UMI consensuses were aligned to TRA and TRB V and J templates and assembled into clonotypes. Clonotypes were classified as expanded or contracted when called significant by both edgeR and NoisET, with noise models trained on biological replicates. edgeR calls used a false discovery rate-adjusted p below 0.01 and a log2 fold-change threshold of 1. As an exploratory analysis of dynamics, max-normalized trajectories of the 1000 most abundant clonotypes were examined by PCA with hierarchical clustering. The CD4 or CD8 phenotype of responding clones was assigned using the separately sequenced CD4+ and CD8+ repertoires. TCRdb reanalyzed the raw reads on its own, using fastp at Q25 for trimming and MiXCR for clone calling, and kept in-frame beta chains. Rows with one shared CDR3 protein collapse into an entry with the most common genes and DNA. The V and J calls follow TCRdb's processing rather than the paper's. The sample profile shows around 140,000 distinct CDR3 sequences; around 25% of them were found once. The ten largest make up roughly 25% of the sample.

Ficoll-Paque density gradient centrifugation was the method used to isolate PBMCs. The CDR3 contains 16 residues, cysteine and phenylalanine counted. CDR3 DNA only is kept here, 48 bases in frame from base 1. Based on the germline V gene, the CDR1 and CDR2 sequences are LGHNA and YSLEER. The trim is 1 base for V and 0 bases for J, with a gap of 10 bases between the germline ends. Details on this clonotype: Its antigen remains unidentified. Within one base of it there is no much larger clone, and no base qualities were kept.

The V and J segments used are TRBV4-3 and TRBJ2-4; TRBD2 is a possible D gene, resting on 6 matching bases. The receptor was isolated from an adult woman who had mild COVID-19 (a few samples of this study predate the infection). The sample titles of this study are shuffled in the database, so cell type and time point are left out; the donor was told from shared clones. The sample consisted of PBMCs or a T cell subset sorted from them (not recorded which). The sequence in DNA is TGCGCCAGCAGCCAAGGGGACTTAAAAGCCAAAAACATTCAGTACTTC. Translated, it gives CASSQGDLKAKNIQYF.